One and the same sample provided the 7 T cell receptor beta chains below, sequenced in a study of blood T cell repertoires in COVID-19. The data were produced by immunoSEQ multiplex PCR, yet TCRdb's version contains in-frame clones alone and is incomplete. The sample includes a few hundred thousand clones, roughly 85% of them seen just once. Sequencing input: peripheral blood. All receptors derive from a human donor in a cohort sampled during active COVID-19.

The genes are TRBV2 and TRBJ1-5; TRBD1 is a possible D gene (6 bases). This CDR3 comprises 14 residues. V gave up 4 bases and J gave up 7 bases, with 14 bases separating them. The germline V gene encodes CDR1 SNHLY and CDR2 FYNNEI. The CDR3 region is CASSVQGRGQPQHF. CDR3 in DNA: TGTGCCAGCAGTGTTCAGGGCAGGGGCCAGCCCCAGCATTTT.

The chain links TRBV30 to TRBJ1-3; D is ambiguous. V lost 8 bases, J lost 2 bases, and 10 bases lay in between. The CDR3 loop spans 12 amino acids. In germline, CDR1 is GTSNPN, CDR2 SVGIG (reference sequence). CDR3 coding DNA: TGTGCCGTAGCTGATCCTGGAAACACCATATATTTT. Protein product: CAVADPGNTIYF.

V gene TRBV5-1 combines with J gene TRBJ2-3; D gene uncertain. The V gene lost 4 bases and the J gene lost 4 bases, with 16 bases spanning the gap. This CDR3 has 15 residues. CDR1 is SGHRS, CDR2 YFSETQ, per germline. Here the CDR3 reads CASSAIGGAADTQYF. The CDR3 nucleotides are TGCGCCAGCAGCGCGATCGGTGGAGCTGCAGATACGCAGTATTTT.

V usage is TRBV5-6 and J usage is TRBJ2-7; 9 bases map to TRBD1. Per the germline V gene, CDR1 is SGHDT and CDR2 is YYEEEE. V gave up 3 bases and J gave up 6 bases; unmatched junction bases: 4. The CDR3 length is 13 residues. The CDR3 here is CASSWDRAAEQYF. CDR3 nucleotide sequence: TGTGCCAGCAGCTGGGACAGGGCGGCCGAGCAGTACTTC.

This chain links TRBV10-1 with TRBJ2-5; 14 nucleotides agree with TRBD2. Germline trimming cut 7 bases from V and 4 bases from J; bases unmatched to any gene: 8. This CDR3 has 16 amino acids. Germline V gene sequence: CDR1 WNHNN, CDR2 SYGVQD (reference sequence). As DNA, the CDR3 is TGCGCCAGCATATCAGGGACTAGCGGGGGAAGAGAGACCCAGTACTTC. Its protein product is CASISGTSGGRETQYF.

V and J are TRBV5-1 and TRBJ1-1, with a possible D match to TRBD1 (5 bases). Germline V CDR1 and CDR2: SGHRS, YFSETQ. The CDR3 sequence is 15 residues long. V lost 0 bases and J 4 bases, leaving 13 bases between the germline ends. CDR3 amino acids: CASSLVGGAPTEAFF. CDR3 coding DNA: TGCGCCAGCAGCTTGGTAGGAGGGGCCCCCACTGAAGCTTTCTTT.

V and J are TRBV3-1 (or the pseudogene TRBV3-2) and TRBJ1-3; 7 bases agree with TRBD1. This CDR3 is 16 amino acids long. Per the germline V gene, CDR1 is LGHDT and CDR2 is YNNKEL (reference sequence). Unmatched junction bases numbered 10, after V lost 4 bases and J lost 4 bases. The CDR3 DNA reads as TGTGCCAGCAGCCCCTCCCGACAGGGAACAGGAAACACCATATATTTT. It codes for CASSPSRQGTGNTIYF.